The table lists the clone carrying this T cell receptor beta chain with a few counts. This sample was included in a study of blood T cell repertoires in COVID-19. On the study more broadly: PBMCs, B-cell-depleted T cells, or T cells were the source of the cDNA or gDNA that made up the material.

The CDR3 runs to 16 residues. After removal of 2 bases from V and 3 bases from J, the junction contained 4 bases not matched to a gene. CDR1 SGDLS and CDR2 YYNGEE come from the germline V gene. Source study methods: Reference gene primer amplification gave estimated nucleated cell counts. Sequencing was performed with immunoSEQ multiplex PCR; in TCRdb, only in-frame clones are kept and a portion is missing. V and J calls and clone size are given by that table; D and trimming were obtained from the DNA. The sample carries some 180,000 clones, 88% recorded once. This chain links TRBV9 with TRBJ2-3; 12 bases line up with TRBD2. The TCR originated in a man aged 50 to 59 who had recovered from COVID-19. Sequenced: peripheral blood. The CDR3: CASSVLTSGRTDTQYF. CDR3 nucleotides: TGTGCCAGCAGCGTCTTGACTAGCGGGAGAACAGATACGCAGTATTTT.